The 22 T cell receptor beta chains below all came from one sample that was sequenced in a study of PD-1 blockade in classical Hodgkin lymphoma. Repertoires were generated with immunoSEQ multiplex PCR, while TCRdb's copy carries only in-frame clones and drops some. The sample carries 50,000 to 65,000 clones, around 90% recorded once. This sample's time point: cycle 4 day 1 (C4D1), after more than five weeks of nivolumab. All patients relapsed after autologous stem cell transplantation, and brentuximab vedotin exposure varied. Sequencing was performed on peripheral blood mononuclear cells (PBMCs), taken before the fourth cycle of nivolumab. The receptors originated from a human donor with classical Hodgkin lymphoma.

The chain links TRBV28 to TRBJ2-7, with TRBD1 matching over 8 bases. Germline V gene lookup returns CDR1 MDHEN and CDR2 SYDVKM. Trimming cost V 5 bases and J 2 bases; bases outside gene matches: 5. The CDR3 length is 14 residues. CDR3 residues: CASSTGQVTYEQYF. Here the CDR3 DNA reads TGTGCCAGCAGTACGGGACAGGTCACCTACGAGCAGTACTTC.

The chain carries TRBV7-8 and TRBJ2-3; 7 bases line up with TRBD2. This CDR3 spans 16 amino acids. Germline assignment: CDR1 SGHVS and CDR2 FQNEAQ. V was clipped by 1 base and J by 2 bases; unmatched bases: 6. The CDR3 nucleotides are TGTGCCAGCAGCTTAGATCGAGCGGGGCCCACAGATACGCAGTATTTT. Translated: CASSLDRAGPTDTQYF.

This chain joins TRBV2 and TRBJ2-2; the D is unclear. CDR3 length equals 14 residues. In germline, CDR1 is SNHLY, CDR2 FYNNEI. V was clipped by 4 bases and J by 1 base, with 7 bases between them. The CDR3 is CASSAGWNTGELFF. The CDR3 coding sequence is TGTGCCAGCAGTGCAGGCTGGAACACCGGGGAGCTGTTTTTT.

CDR3 in DNA: TGTGCCAGCAGCCACGGTGAAAAACTGTTTTTT. Amino acids: CASSHGEKLFF. The chain carries TRBV14 and TRBJ1-4; D unresolved. Looked up from germline, CDR1 is SGHDN and CDR2 is FVKESK. The CDR3 runs 11 residues. Trimming pared 3 bases from V and 7 bases from J, leaving 3 bases between.

This clone came up a few times. J is TRBJ2-2 and V is TRBV6-1; D call uncertain. Germline-derived CDR1 and CDR2 are MNHNS and SASEGT. The CDR3 is 13 residues long. V lost 7 bases and J lost 11, with 17 bases in between. The CDR3 spells CASNPGLLNELFF. The DNA for the CDR3 is TGTGCCAGCAACCCCGGGCTCCTGAATGAGCTGTTTTTT.

V gene TRBV27 combines with J gene TRBJ2-7; D is perhaps TRBD1 or TRBD2 (5 bases each). Deletions cut 5 bases from V and 2 bases from J, with 13 bases between. Germline V gives CDR1 MNHEY, CDR2 SMNVEV (reference sequence). The length of the CDR3 is 14 residues. The CDR3 sequence: CASSVRDGPYEQYF. The CDR3 nucleotides are TGTGCCAGCAGTGTCCGGGACGGACCCTACGAGCAGTACTTC.

A single count supports this clone. The V gene is TRBV7-6, the J gene TRBJ2-5; D is unclear. This CDR3 region has 12 residues. V dropped 6 bases and J dropped 4 bases, with 9 bases sitting between them. Germline V lookup: CDR1 SGHVS, CDR2 FNYEAQ. The CDR3 sequence: CASRGPAETQYF. In nucleotides, the CDR3 is TGTGCCAGCAGAGGACCGGCAGAGACCCAGTACTTC.

The V and J genes are TRBV18 and TRBJ1-6, with D possibly being TRBD1 (6 bases). CDR3 length: 16 residues. Germline V CDR1 and CDR2: KGHSH, LQKENI. Trimming removed 4 bases at V and 5 bases at J, with 15 bases between. The CDR3 sequence: CASSQQGQQNNSPLHF. CDR3 DNA sequence: TGTGCCAGCTCACAACAAGGACAGCAGAATAATTCACCCCTCCACTTT.

This clone appeared once. The genes are TRBV18 and TRBJ2-3; 7 positions match TRBD1. V was clipped by 5 bases and J by 4 bases; unmatched bases: 6. This CDR3 comprises 14 residues. Germline-derived CDR1 and CDR2 are KGHSH and LQKENI. The CDR3 sequence: CASSEQGISDTQYF. CDR3 DNA: TGTGCCAGCTCAGAACAGGGGATTTCAGATACGCAGTATTTT.

J is TRBJ2-7 and V is TRBV5-1; D may correspond to TRBD1 or TRBD2 (5 bases each). Per the germline V gene, CDR1 is SGHRS and CDR2 is YFSETQ. The CDR3 totals 15 residues. Trimming removed 6 bases from V and 1 base from J, with 17 bases in between. This chain's CDR3 is CASTWGPAGSYEQYF. CDR3 bases: TGCGCCAGCACCTGGGGACCTGCAGGGTCCTACGAGCAGTACTTC.

This chain uses TRBV6-5 with TRBJ1-5; D is uncertain. Trimming pared 5 bases from V and 9 bases from J, leaving 14 bases between. Germline CDR1 reads MNHEY; CDR2 reads SVGAGI. CDR3 length equals 13 residues. CDR3 sequence: CASSDDRDRPQHF. In DNA, the CDR3 is TGTGCCAGCAGTGACGACCGGGATAGGCCCCAGCATTTT.

The chain joins TRBV29-1 to TRBJ2-7; 9 bases match TRBD2. J gave up 4 bases and V 5 bases, and 9 bases lay outside the gene matches. This CDR3 comprises 14 residues. Germline V CDR1 and CDR2: SQVTM, ANQGSEA. CDR3 sequence: CSVCLLAGQYEQYF. The CDR3 DNA reads TGCAGCGTTTGTCTGCTAGCGGGACAATACGAGCAGTACTTC.

The chain employs TRBV18 and TRBJ2-7; 7 bases align to TRBD2. CDR3 size: 13 residues. Germline lookup yields CDR1 KGHSH and CDR2 LQKENI. V lost 3 bases to trimming and J lost 3 bases; unmatched junction nucleotides: 2. The CDR3 DNA follows: TGTGCCAGCTCACCCAGCGGGAACTACGAGCAGTACTTC. Translating gives CASSPSGNYEQYF.

The gene calls are TRBV5-1 and TRBJ2-1; the D gene is possibly TRBD2 (5 bases). Germline V gene sequence: CDR1 SGHRS, CDR2 YFSETQ. V was trimmed by 0 bases and J by 8 bases, leaving 12 bases between them. The CDR3 spans 14 residues. The CDR3, as DNA: TGCGCCAGCAGCTTGGCGTCTAGCCGTGATGAGCAGTTCTTC. Translating it yields CASSLASSRDEQFF. The whole variable domain, remainder taken from reference TRBV5-1 and TRBJ2-1, is KAGVTQTPRYLIKTRGQQVTLSCSPISGHRSVSWYQQTPGQGLQFLFEYFSETQRNKGNFPGRFSGRQFSNSRSEMNVSTLELGDSALYLCASSLASSRDEQFFGPGTRLTVL.

The chain employs TRBV28 and TRBJ2-1; TRBD2 matches 12 bases. With V trimmed by 3 bases and J by 10 bases, 4 bases remained unmatched. Germline V gene lookup returns CDR1 MDHEN and CDR2 SYDVKM. The CDR3 sequence is 14 residues long. The DNA for the CDR3 is TGTGCCAGCAGTTTGACTAGCGGGAGCTTAGAGCAGTTCTTC. Amino acid sequence: CASSLTSGSLEQFF.

The chain recombines TRBV29-1 with TRBJ2-1; the D is unclear. Germline V CDR1 and CDR2: SQVTM, ANQGSEA. This CDR3 region has 10 residues. The V end was cut by 8 bases, the J end by 6 bases, with 8 bases between. For the CDR3, the DNA is TGCAGCTCTCGTACCAATGAGCAGTTCTTC. Translated, it gives CSSRTNEQFF.

This chain links TRBV27 with TRBJ1-4, with TRBD1 matching over 8 bases. V was pared by 5 bases and J by 3 bases, with 2 bases of the junction left unmatched. The length of the CDR3 is 14 residues. Germline V gives CDR1 MNHEY, CDR2 SMNVEV (reference sequence). CDR3 protein: CASSQGAANEKLFF. The CDR3 bases are TGTGCCAGCAGTCAGGGGGCAGCTAATGAAAAACTGTTTTTT.

The V call is TRBV14, the J call TRBJ1-2; TRBD1 matches 10 bases. Trimming at V came to 8 bases and at J to 5 bases, leaving 8 bases not matched to a gene. The CDR3 loop spans 14 amino acids. Per the germline V gene, CDR1 is SGHDN and CDR2 is FVKESK. The CDR3 DNA follows: TGTGCCAGCTCCCCGGGACAGGGGAGATATGGCTACACCTTC. Protein: CASSPGQGRYGYTF.

The V and J genes are TRBV28 and TRBJ2-3, with D maybe TRBD1 (6 bases). This CDR3 is 12 amino acids long. Germline V gives CDR1 MDHEN, CDR2 SYDVKM. The V gene lost 10 bases and the J gene lost 2 bases, with 10 bases spanning the gap. DNA of the CDR3: TGTGCCACCACAGGGTTCACAGATACGCAGTATTTT. Translating it yields CATTGFTDTQYF.

This sequence joins TRBV6-1 and TRBJ1-1, with D perhaps TRBD1 (5 bases). The germline V and J ends were trimmed by 2 bases and 7 bases, with 14 bases remaining between them. Germline V gives CDR1 MNHNS, CDR2 SASEGT. The CDR3 spans 14 residues. Here the CDR3 DNA reads TGTGCCAGCAGTGAAAGAGGATTGGGGGGTGAAGCTTTCTTT. Translated: CASSERGLGGEAFF.

The chain is built from TRBV19 and TRBJ1-5; D perhaps matches TRBD1 (6 bases). Trimming took off 5 bases at V and 5 bases at J, with 7 bases between the two ends. This CDR3 region has 12 residues. Germline loops: CDR1 LNHDA, CDR2 SQIVND (reference sequence). CDR3 protein: CASSYRDQPQHF. CDR3 nucleotides: TGTGCCAGTAGTTACAGGGATCAGCCCCAGCATTTT.

V and J are TRBV10-3 and TRBJ1-2; no clear D gene. The CDR3 length is 13 residues. The germline V and J ends were trimmed by 0 bases and 4 bases, with 6 bases remaining between them. The V gene's germline CDR1 is ENHRY and CDR2 SYGVKD. CDR3 protein: CAISESGGYGYTF. The CDR3 bases are TGTGCCATCAGTGAGTCGGGCGGCTATGGCTACACCTTC.